Below are 12 T cell receptor beta chains sequenced from a single sample in a study (dated by TCRdb to about 2016). Library preparation employed 5' RACE. Sequenced using an Illumina HiSeq 2000. TCRdb reran the public reads through fastp at Q25 and MiXCR, keeping productive beta chains. A single entry per CDR3 protein holds the most common genes and DNA from its merged rows. The sample data list about 800 distinct CDR3 sequences, and about 9.3% of these were observed just once. Of the sample, roughly a quarter is held by the ten largest clones. Material for sequencing was total memory T cells from blood PBMCs. The cell subset or site label here, explained by the study, means: transitional memory CD4+ T cells. These receptors all come from a male donor with HIV.

The genes are TRBV12-3 or TRBV12-4 and TRBJ1-5; a possible D gene is TRBD1 (5 bases). Trimming removed 6 bases at V and 6 bases at J, with 9 bases between. The CDR3 spans 12 residues. The CDR3 coding sequence is TGTGCCAGCAGACTTCAGGGTCAGCCCCAGCATTTT. It encodes CASRLQGQPQHF.

This clonotype showed up just a few times. The rearrangement uses TRBV7-9 and TRBJ2-5, with 7 bases fitting TRBD2. CDR1 SEHNR and CDR2 FQNEAQ come from the germline V gene (reference sequence). J was trimmed by 4 bases and V by 5 bases; bases with no gene match: 10. The CDR3 is 15 amino acids. CDR3 loop: CASSTGLVGSETQYF. Here the CDR3 DNA reads TGTGCCAGCAGCACCGGACTAGTAGGATCAGAGACCCAGTACTTC.

This clonotype counts as large. The chain has TRBV6-1 and TRBJ1-1, with 8 bases fitting TRBD1. The CDR3 has 14 amino acids. Trimming at V came to 6 bases and at J to 3 bases, leaving 6 bases not matched to a gene. The V gene's germline CDR1 is MNHNS and CDR2 SASEGT. The CDR3 DNA reads TGTGCCAGCAGGACGGACAGGGTTGACACTGAAGCTTTCTTT. It is translated as CASRTDRVDTEAFF.

By proportion, this clonotype is large. The chain joins TRBV5-1 to TRBJ2-1; D may be TRBD1 or TRBD2 (5 bases each). Germline CDR1 is SGHRS and CDR2 is YFSETQ. Trimming took off 2 bases at V and 5 bases at J, with 8 bases between the two ends. The CDR3 covers 13 residues. Here the CDR3 DNA reads TGCGCCAGCAGCTTTGGGGGAGACAATGAGCAGTTCTTC. This gives the protein CASSFGGDNEQFF.

Here the CDR3 reads CSARTVTPKNIQYF. The CDR3 coding sequence is TGCAGTGCGCGGACAGTCACCCCCAAAAACATTCAGTACTTC. This chain joins TRBV20-1 and TRBJ2-4; weak D call: TRBD1 (6 bases). The germline CDR1 and CDR2 sequences are DFQATT and SNEGSKA (reference sequence). The CDR3 has 14 amino acids. Trimming pared 6 bases from V and 2 bases from J, leaving 14 bases between.

There are a few counts of this clonotype. The chain uses TRBV6-2 or TRBV6-3 and TRBJ2-2; the match to TRBD1 covers 9 bases. CDR1 MNHEY and CDR2 SVGEGT come from the germline V gene. V shed 4 bases and J 6 bases; nucleotides not matched to a gene: 6. The CDR3 totals 15 residues. The CDR3: CASSSPDRGPGELFF. DNA of the CDR3: TGTGCCAGCAGTTCCCCGGACAGGGGACCCGGGGAGCTGTTTTTT.

This clonotype appeared a few times. The chain has TRBV29-1 and TRBJ2-7, with 10 bases that match TRBD1. This CDR3 has 14 amino acids. Unmatched junction bases numbered 6, after V lost 4 bases and J lost 3 bases. Germline CDR1 and CDR2: SQVTM and ANQGSEA. Here the CDR3 reads CSVVGWTGGYEQYF. The DNA of the CDR3 is TGCAGCGTTGTCGGATGGACAGGGGGCTACGAGCAGTACTTC.

This clonotype was picked up one time. The CDR3 DNA reads as TGTGCCAGCAGCTTAGGGTTACTCTACGAGCAGTACTTC. Protein sequence: CASSLGLLYEQYF. V is TRBV7-2 and J is TRBJ2-7, with no clear D. CDR1 SGHTA and CDR2 FQGNSA come from the germline V gene. The V and J ends lost 1 base and 3 bases respectively, with 7 bases between them. This CDR3 is 13 amino acids long. The full variable domain, completed using reference TRBV7-2 and TRBJ2-7, is GAGVSQSPSNKVTEKGKDVELRCDPISGHTALYWYRQSLGQGLEFLIYFQGNSAPDKSGLPSDRFSAERTGGSVSTLTIQRTQQEDSAVYLCASSLGLLYEQYFGPGTRLTVT.

This clonotype was observed a few times. V gene TRBV6-5 combines with J gene TRBJ2-7, with 8 positions matching TRBD1. The junction had 5 bases not matched to a gene; V was cut back by 2 bases and J by 2 bases. The germline gives CDR1 MNHEY, CDR2 SVGAGI. This CDR3 comprises 15 residues. Written as DNA, the CDR3 is TGTGCCAGCAGTTACACTCAGGGGGCAACCTACGAGCAGTACTTC. Its translation is CASSYTQGATYEQYF.

In this sample, this clonotype turned up a few times. J is TRBJ2-7 and V is TRBV4-3; 7 bases map to TRBD2. The CDR3 length is 15 residues. V gave up 1 base and J gave up 6 bases; unmatched junction bases: 9. Looked up from germline, CDR1 is LGHNA and CDR2 is YSLEER. The DNA of the CDR3 is TGCGCCAGCAGCCAAGGCATGGGGAGGGGAGGCGAGCAGTACTTC. Translated: CASSQGMGRGGEQYF.

This clonotype is deemed large. The V gene is TRBV6-4, the J gene TRBJ2-3; 7 nucleotides align to TRBD1. CDR1 is MRHNA and CDR2 is SNTAGT in the germline V gene. The CDR3 contains 15 residues. V trimming: 6 bases; J trimming: 0 bases; junction bases outside the gene matches: 6. DNA of the CDR3: TGTGCCAGCAGACTCGACAGGGCTAGCACAGATACGCAGTATTTT. Translation: CASRLDRASTDTQYF.

This clonotype has just a few counts. This chain connects TRBV6-2 or TRBV6-3 to TRBJ2-7; 10 positions agree with TRBD1. The CDR3 extends over 16 amino acids. The V gene's germline CDR1 is MNHEY and CDR2 SVGEGT. Trimming cost V 5 bases and J 1 base; bases outside gene matches: 8. DNA of the CDR3: TGTGCCAGCAGTGAACCGGGGACAGGGGCTTCCTACGAGCAGTACTTC. It translates to CASSEPGTGASYEQYF.